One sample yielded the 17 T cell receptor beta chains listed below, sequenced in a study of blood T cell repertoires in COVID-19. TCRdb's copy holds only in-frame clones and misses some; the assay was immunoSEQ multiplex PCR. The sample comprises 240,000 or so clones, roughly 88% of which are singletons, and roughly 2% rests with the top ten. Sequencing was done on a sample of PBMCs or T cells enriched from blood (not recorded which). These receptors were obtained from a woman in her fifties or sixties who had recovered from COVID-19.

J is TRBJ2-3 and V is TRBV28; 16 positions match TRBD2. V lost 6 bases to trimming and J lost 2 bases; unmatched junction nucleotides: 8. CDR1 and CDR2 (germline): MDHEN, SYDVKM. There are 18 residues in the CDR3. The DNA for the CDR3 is TGTGCCAGCAGCCCCCCGGGACTAGCGGGAGGGGTCACAGATACGCAGTATTTT. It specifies CASSPPGLAGGVTDTQYF. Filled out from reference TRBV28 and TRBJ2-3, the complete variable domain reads DVKVTQSSRYLVKRTGEKVFLECVQDMDHENMFWYRQDPGLGLRLIYFSYDVKMKEKGDIPEGYSVSREKKERFSLILESASTNQTSMYLCASSPPGLAGGVTDTQYFGPGTRLTVL.

The CDR3 DNA reads TGTGCCAGCTCCTCAGAAAGGGGGGGCTCCGAAGCTTTCTTT. Amino acids: CASSSERGGSEAFF. The J gene is TRBJ1-1, the V gene TRBV5-4; D might be TRBD1 (6 bases). Germline CDR1 reads SGHNT; CDR2 reads YYREEE (reference sequence). The CDR3 has 14 amino acids. Deletions cut 7 bases from V and 8 bases from J, with 21 bases between. The entire variable domain, with the rest obtained from reference TRBV5-4 and TRBJ1-1, is as follows: ETGVTQSPTHLIKTRGQQVTLRCSSQSGHNTVSWYQQALGQGPQFIFQYYREEENGRGNFPPRFSGLQFPNYSSELNVNALELDDSALYLCASSSERGGSEAFFGQGTRLTVV.

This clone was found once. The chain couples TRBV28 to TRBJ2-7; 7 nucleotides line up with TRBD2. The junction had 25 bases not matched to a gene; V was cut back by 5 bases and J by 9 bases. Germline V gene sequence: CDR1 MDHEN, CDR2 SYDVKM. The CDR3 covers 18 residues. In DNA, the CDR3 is TGTGCCAGCAGTGCACCCCTGTTTATGGGACTAACCGGCGCGCGGCAGTACTTC. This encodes CASSAPLFMGLTGARQYF.

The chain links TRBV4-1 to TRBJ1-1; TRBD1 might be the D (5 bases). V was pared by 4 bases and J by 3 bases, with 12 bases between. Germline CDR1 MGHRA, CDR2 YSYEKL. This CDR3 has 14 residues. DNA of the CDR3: TGCGCCAGCAGCCTGGGGGGAATGGACACTGAAGCTTTCTTT. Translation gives CASSLGGMDTEAFF.

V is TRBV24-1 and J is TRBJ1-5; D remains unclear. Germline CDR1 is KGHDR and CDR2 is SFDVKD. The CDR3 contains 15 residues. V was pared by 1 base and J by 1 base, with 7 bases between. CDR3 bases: TGTGCCACCAGTGATTTAACGGGAAGCAATCAGCCCCAGCATTTT. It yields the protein CATSDLTGSNQPQHF.

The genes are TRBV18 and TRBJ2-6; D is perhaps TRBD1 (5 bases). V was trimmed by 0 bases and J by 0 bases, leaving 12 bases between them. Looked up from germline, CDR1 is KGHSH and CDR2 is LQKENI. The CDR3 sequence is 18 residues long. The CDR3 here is CASSPPVREYSGANVLTF. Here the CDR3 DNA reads TGTGCCAGCTCACCACCGGTCAGGGAATACTCTGGGGCCAACGTCCTGACTTTC.

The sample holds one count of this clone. CDR3 protein: CASSRRPEDRDTEAFF. CDR3 DNA: TGTGCCAGCAGCCGCCGCCCCGAGGACAGGGACACTGAAGCTTTCTTT. V and J are TRBV3-1 (or the pseudogene TRBV3-2) and TRBJ1-1, with 8 bases fitting TRBD1. V shed 4 bases, J shed 3 bases, and the junction held 10 bases outside the gene matches. The CDR3 is 16 amino acids. Per the germline V gene, CDR1 is LGHDT and CDR2 is YNNKEL (reference sequence).

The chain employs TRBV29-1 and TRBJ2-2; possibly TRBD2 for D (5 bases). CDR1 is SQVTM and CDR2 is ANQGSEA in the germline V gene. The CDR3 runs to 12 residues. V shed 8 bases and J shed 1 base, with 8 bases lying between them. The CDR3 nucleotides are TGCAGCTCAGGACTGAACACCGGGGAGCTGTTTTTT. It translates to CSSGLNTGELFF.

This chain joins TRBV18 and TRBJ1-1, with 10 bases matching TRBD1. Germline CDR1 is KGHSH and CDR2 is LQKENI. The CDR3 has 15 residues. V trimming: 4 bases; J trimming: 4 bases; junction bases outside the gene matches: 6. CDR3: CASSQRQGASTEAFF. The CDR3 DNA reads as TGTGCCAGCTCACAAAGACAGGGGGCCAGCACTGAAGCTTTCTTT.

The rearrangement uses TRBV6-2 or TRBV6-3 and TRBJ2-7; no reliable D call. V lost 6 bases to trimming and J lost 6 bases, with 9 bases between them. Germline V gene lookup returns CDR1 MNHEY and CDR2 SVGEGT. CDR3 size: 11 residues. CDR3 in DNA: TGTGCCAGCAGCCACACACCCGAGCAGTACTTC. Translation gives CASSHTPEQYF.

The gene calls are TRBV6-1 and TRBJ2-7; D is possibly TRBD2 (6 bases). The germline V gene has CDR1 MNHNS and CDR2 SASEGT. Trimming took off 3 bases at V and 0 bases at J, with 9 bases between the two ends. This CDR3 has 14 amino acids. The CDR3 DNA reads TGTGCCAGCAGTGAGGACTATATCTCCTACGAGCAGTACTTC. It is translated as CASSEDYISYEQYF.

The CDR3: CASSDRDNYNEQFF. Written as DNA, the CDR3 is TGTGCCAGCAGCGACCGGGACAATTACAATGAGCAGTTCTTC. The chain joins TRBV7-9 to TRBJ2-1; TRBD1 is a possible D gene (6 bases). Per the germline V gene, CDR1 is SEHNR and CDR2 is FQNEAQ (reference sequence). The V gene lost 5 bases and the J gene lost 4 bases, with 12 bases spanning the gap. The CDR3 has 14 amino acids.

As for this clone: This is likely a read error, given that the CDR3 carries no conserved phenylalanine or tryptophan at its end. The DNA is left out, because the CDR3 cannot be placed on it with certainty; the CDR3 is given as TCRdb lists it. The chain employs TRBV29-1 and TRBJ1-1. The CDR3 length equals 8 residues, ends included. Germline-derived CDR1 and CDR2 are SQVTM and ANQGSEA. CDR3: CSVDGDWP.

This CDR3 reads CASSQRTGSGQPQHF. The DNA of the CDR3 is TGCGCCAGCAGCCAACGTACAGGTAGTGGTCAGCCCCAGCATTTT. The chain employs TRBV4-1 and TRBJ1-5, with D possibly matching TRBD1 (5 bases). Germline-derived CDR1 and CDR2 are MGHRA and YSYEKL. There are 15 residues in the CDR3. The V end lost 2 bases, the J end lost 6 bases, and 14 bases lay between the germline ends.

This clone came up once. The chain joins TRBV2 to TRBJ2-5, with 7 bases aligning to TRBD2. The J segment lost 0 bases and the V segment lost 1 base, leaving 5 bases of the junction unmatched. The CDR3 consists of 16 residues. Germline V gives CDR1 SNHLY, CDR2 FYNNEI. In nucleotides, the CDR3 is TGTGCCAGCAGTGAAGGCGGGGGAGCGTACCAAGAGACCCAGTACTTC. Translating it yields CASSEGGGAYQETQYF.

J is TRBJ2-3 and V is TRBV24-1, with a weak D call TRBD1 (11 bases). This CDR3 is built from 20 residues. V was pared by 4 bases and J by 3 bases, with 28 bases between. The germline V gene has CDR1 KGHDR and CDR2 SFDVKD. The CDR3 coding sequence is TGTGCCACCAGTGAGCCGGACAGGGGGCTCGCTAGCGGGAGAACAGATACGCAGTATTTT. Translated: CATSEPDRGLASGRTDTQYF.

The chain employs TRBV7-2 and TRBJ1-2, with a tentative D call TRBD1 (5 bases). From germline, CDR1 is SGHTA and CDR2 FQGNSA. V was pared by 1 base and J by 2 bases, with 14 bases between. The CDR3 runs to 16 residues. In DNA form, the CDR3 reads TGTGCCAGCAGCTTAGGGTTGGCAGGGAGGAACTATGGCTACACCTTC. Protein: CASSLGLAGRNYGYTF.